The rows below give T cell receptor beta chains drawn from one sample of a study of T-cell reconstitution after alpha-beta-depleted transplantation in children. Via MiXCR, TCRdb re-called the PCR reads, giving one row per CDR3 protein. The profile shows a few hundred thousand distinct CDR3 sequences, approximately 20% of them singletons. The material sequenced was PBMCs from the stem cell graft donor, taken from the stem cell graft. The receptors here all came from a human donor who donated a stem cell graft to a child with acute lymphoblastic leukemia. Both conserved end residues are part of each CDR3.

j_gene: TRBJ2-7; v_gene: TRBV19; CDR3aa: CASSAPGEQYF
j_gene: TRBJ2-3; v_gene: TRBV12-3/TRBV12-4; CDR3aa: CASSSWAADTQYF
j_gene: TRBJ2-1; v_gene: TRBV4-2; CDR3aa: CASSQGGGISDEQFF
j_gene: TRBJ2-7; v_gene: TRBV20-1; CDR3aa: CSAHKPDEQYF
j_gene: TRBJ2-7; v_gene: TRBV27; CDR3aa: CASSPGGGVGEQYF
j_gene: TRBJ2-3; v_gene: TRBV11-2; CDR3aa: CASSFSREWTDTQYF
j_gene: TRBJ2-2; v_gene: TRBV7-7; CDR3aa: CASSPTPAGTMGELFF
j_gene: TRBJ1-5; v_gene: TRBV5-1; CDR3aa: CASSLDSNQPQHF
j_gene: TRBJ2-1; v_gene: TRBV15; CDR3aa: CATRDRGGPQFF
j_gene: TRBJ2-7; v_gene: TRBV12-3/TRBV12-4; CDR3aa: CASAIYEQYF
j_gene: TRBJ2-1; v_gene: TRBV13; CDR3aa: CASSLVVGRRNNEQFF
j_gene: TRBJ2-1; v_gene: TRBV12-3/TRBV12-4; CDR3aa: CASGLAGGVEQFF
j_gene: TRBJ2-2; v_gene: TRBV5-1; CDR3aa: CASSYSGKNTGELFF
j_gene: TRBJ1-1; v_gene: TRBV9; CDR3aa: CASSPFWAGTVDTEAFF
j_gene: TRBJ2-3; v_gene: TRBV5-6; CDR3aa: CASSLDPRAAPADTQYF
j_gene: TRBJ2-2; v_gene: TRBV5-1; CDR3aa: CASSVGYQNTGELFF
j_gene: TRBJ2-7; v_gene: TRBV20-1; CDR3aa: CSAREQGGGLEYEQYF
j_gene: TRBJ1-2; v_gene: TRBV5-1; CDR3aa: CASSYDSYGYTF
j_gene: TRBJ2-6; v_gene: TRBV27; CDR3aa: CASGGIGSGANVLTF
j_gene: TRBJ2-1; v_gene: TRBV4-1; CDR3aa: CATRRIAGVNEQFF
j_gene: TRBJ2-7; v_gene: TRBV20-1; CDR3aa: CSAGRGGPYEQYF
j_gene: TRBJ2-1; v_gene: TRBV3-1; CDR3aa: CASSPNAGGIYNEQFF
j_gene: TRBJ2-7; v_gene: TRBV27; CDR3aa: CASGNLEQYF
j_gene: TRBJ2-1; v_gene: TRBV10-1; CDR3aa: CASSESGLAVHNEQFF
j_gene: TRBJ1-1; v_gene: TRBV29-1; CDR3aa: CSGAATNTEAFF
j_gene: TRBJ2-1; v_gene: TRBV7-3; CDR3aa: CASSLGREIVRKTYNEQFF
j_gene: TRBJ2-1; v_gene: TRBV5-1; CDR3aa: CASSFGSGRVRNEQFF
j_gene: TRBJ1-1; v_gene: TRBV2; CDR3aa: CASSVGQSTEAFF
j_gene: TRBJ2-1; v_gene: TRBV5-1; CDR3aa: CASSLETSSSYNEQFF
j_gene: TRBJ1-5; v_gene: TRBV5-1; CDR3aa: CASSPGQDYSNQPQHF
j_gene: TRBJ1-2; v_gene: TRBV20-1; CDR3aa: CSAPTQRQGNYGYTF
j_gene: TRBJ2-3; v_gene: TRBV27; CDR3aa: CASSLRWRDTQYF
j_gene: TRBJ2-7; v_gene: TRBV5-1; CDR3aa: CASSRRQGLGQYF
j_gene: TRBJ1-2; v_gene: TRBV27; CDR3aa: CASSLTGNYGYTF
j_gene: TRBJ2-1; v_gene: TRBV30; CDR3aa: CAWSPMGPGSYNNEQFF
j_gene: TRBJ2-2; v_gene: TRBV6-1; CDR3aa: CASTSRYTGELFF
j_gene: TRBJ2-7; v_gene: TRBV5-5; CDR3aa: CASSWATGALEQYF
j_gene: TRBJ2-5; v_gene: TRBV30; CDR3aa: CAWGLAETQYF
j_gene: TRBJ2-2; v_gene: TRBV7-7; CDR3aa: CASSNLRDSHTGELFF
j_gene: TRBJ2-7; v_gene: TRBV5-6; CDR3aa: CASSFGELGSGEQYF
j_gene: TRBJ1-1; v_gene: TRBV9; CDR3aa: CASSVGRGVNTEAFF
j_gene: TRBJ1-5; v_gene: TRBV5-1; CDR3aa: CASSLDGTGVQPQHF
j_gene: TRBJ2-7; v_gene: TRBV29-1; CDR3aa: CSVEDGSGALYEQYF
j_gene: TRBJ1-5; v_gene: TRBV15; CDR3aa: CATSTAGYSNQPQHF
j_gene: TRBJ2-7; v_gene: TRBV29-1; CDR3aa: CSVEAGTYEQYF
j_gene: TRBJ2-3; v_gene: TRBV12-3/TRBV12-4; CDR3aa: CASSDGLAGRTDTQYF
j_gene: TRBJ2-5; v_gene: TRBV5-1; CDR3aa: CASSFRSIEETQYF
j_gene: TRBJ1-4; v_gene: TRBV29-1; CDR3aa: CSVESRDFNEKLFF
j_gene: TRBJ2-3; v_gene: TRBV29-1; CDR3aa: CSVGTSGRSDTQYF
j_gene: TRBJ1-2; v_gene: TRBV3-1; CDR3aa: CASRSPGTGDYGYTF
j_gene: TRBJ2-1; v_gene: TRBV5-5; CDR3aa: CASSSVTGALQNEQFF
j_gene: TRBJ2-1; v_gene: TRBV11-3; CDR3aa: CASSKGTTSSYNEQFF
j_gene: TRBJ1-2; v_gene: TRBV4-1; CDR3aa: CASSPGLGGYTF
j_gene: TRBJ2-1; v_gene: TRBV5-4; CDR3aa: CASSLGAAEQFF
j_gene: TRBJ1-1; v_gene: TRBV27; CDR3aa: CASSFGQSTEAFF
j_gene: TRBJ2-7; v_gene: TRBV10-3; CDR3aa: CAIGGGGYEQYF
j_gene: TRBJ2-7; v_gene: TRBV20-1; CDR3aa: CSARQSGSYEQYF
j_gene: TRBJ2-7; v_gene: TRBV3-1; CDR3aa: CASSQEVGITYEQYF
j_gene: TRBJ1-6; v_gene: TRBV12-3/TRBV12-4; CDR3aa: CASSWQINSPLHF
j_gene: TRBJ1-4; v_gene: TRBV11-2; CDR3aa: CASSPHPSANEKLFF